This T cell receptor (beta chain) was documented in a study of cytomegalovirus exposure and HLA in healthy donors (TCRdb year 2017). Regarding the research as a whole: According to an earlier analysis of 587 of the donors, roughly 180 million T cells yielded 90 million to 130 million unique TCR beta sequences and 276 Gb of sequence data. The study aimed to test whether signatures of past pathogen exposure could be identified by cataloging public T cell receptors. All discovery cohort repertoires had been generated on a single sequencing platform. Besides the first cohort of 666 subjects, a separate validation cohort made up of 120 different subjects was used. Of the roughly 400 genotyped donors, over 65% fell in the genetic ancestry cluster associated with self-reported Caucasian donors. An earlier analysis of fewer than 700 of the donors applied high-throughput TCR beta sequencing to assess whether each TCR beta V gene segment acted as functional or pseudogenic. Alongside the repertoire data, information on donor age, sex, ethnicity and CMV serostatus was compiled. High-throughput TCR immunosequencing, statistical association of individual TCRs with disease status, and machine learning were combined to predict cytomegalovirus infection status. Rather than using new phenotypic data, the later analysis identified candidate immune exposures from TCR beta sequences and from how often those sequences occurred across donors. Among 398 genotyped donors of the cohort, an average of roughly 230,000 unique TCR beta nucleotide sequences was sequenced per donor, of which approximately 19% were non-productive. The T cell repertoires of around 730 subjects were profiled by immunosequencing and related to cytomegalovirus serostatus. Class I and class II HLA loci were covered by the typing at four-digit resolution. The number of typed donors differed by locus: about 620-640 for A, B, C, DRB1 and DQB1; about 520 for DQA1; over 600 for DPA1; and around 490 for DPB1. A later analysis re-examined previously published TCR beta repertoires from 610 or so donors and added high-resolution HLA genotyping to investigate patterns of TCR occurrence. A later genetic analysis used genome-wide SNP genotypes for about three fifths of the roughly 700 donors, treating that subset as a discovery cohort. An early release that covered several hundred HLA-typed donors contained around 330 gigabases of sequencing data and tens of millions of unique TCR sequences. Because of strong linkage in the cohort, roughly five DR-DQ haplotypes were treated as single units for association and clustering.

The investigation overall reported the following: Only TCR beta chains were sequenced in this cohort, and the absence of alpha or paired-chain data limited detectable features. In the study, 164 TCR beta chains were listed as associated with cytomegalovirus. At a false discovery rate of 0.05, a later analysis linked 15,000 to 20,000 TCR beta sequences to specific HLA alleles. When HLA alleles, especially DR and DQ, strongly co-occurred, TCR associations were difficult to assign to individual alleles. In vitro tests confirmed that a few of the cytomegalovirus-associated TCR beta chains recognize cytomegalovirus antigens. HLA typing was unavailable for some donors at each locus, so association tests used only the typed subset. For the cohort, immune exposure information was limited to CMV serostatus. A further reported finding was that TCR beta sequences accurately predicted the HLA-A and HLA-B alleles for most subjects in the first cohort. A later analysis found that most CMV-associated TCR beta chains appeared HLA-restricted, with HLA associations seemingly driven largely by CMV exposure. Some IMGT-functional V segments, including TRBV6-2 and TRBV6-3, could not be distinguished by the 87-base-pair reads and were therefore excluded. Correlated functional status among segregating V segments might reflect linkage disequilibrium, but an unknown experimental factor could not be ruled out. Compared with the roughly 670-donor mean, donors in an Asian-associated ancestry cluster had fewer N-insertions in productive TCRs, according to a later genetic analysis. Broadly in line with IMGT annotations, most TCR beta V segments showed up in productive rearrangements about 90% or about 30% of the time in an earlier analysis of 450 to 600 of the donors. While some public TCRs were present in many individuals, most TCR sequences turned up only very rarely across donors. The authors suggested that the approach could potentially be generalized to other disease states and immunological phenotypes. In a later analysis, HLA-associated TCR beta chains were found to be more clonally expanded and to have lower generation probabilities than equally common non-associated chains. The classifier was reported to diagnose cytomegalovirus status with high specificity and sensitivity in both the original cohort and the validation cohort. The sequencing pipeline was judged likely to have produced a cluster of highly shared sequence variants as a technical artifact. In a later analysis, several top co-occurrence clusters were reported to appear linked to parvovirus B19, influenza, CMV and Epstein-Barr virus. The presence/absence analyses assumed that sequencing depth was roughly uniform across donors, and that assumption may not be true. V-gene and J-gene trimming of TCR beta chains was associated with a missense DCLRE1C variant in a later genetic analysis, and the association was replicated in an independent cohort. Roughly 17 rarely observed V segments, including chromosome 9 orphons, were excluded from the earlier analysis of approximately 500 of the donors because counts were too low. A later analysis found that TCR association rates varied across HLA loci, with DRB1 alleles showing the most associated TCRs and HLA-C alleles the fewest.

Germline trimming: 10 bases from V, 2 bases from J; junction bases outside gene matches: 9. The CDR1 and CDR2 encoded by the germline V gene (reference sequence) are LNHDA and SQIVND. The CDR3 sequence holds 14 residues, the cysteine and phenylalanine included. Just CDR3 DNA is preserved here, 42 bases in frame from base 1. The library was generated by the immunoSEQ multiplex PCR assay. The multiplex PCR relied on a mix of 60 forward primers for TCR Vbeta segments and 13 reverse primers for TCR Jbeta segments. The CDR3 region of rearranged TCR beta genes was amplified from genomic DNA with a multiplex PCR assay. On the Illumina HiSeq System, the amplified TCR beta libraries were sequenced as 87-base-pair reads. Turning to the authors' computational methods: In a later analysis, roughly 80 million unique TCR beta chains were counted across the 500 to 850 repertoires, and approximately 11 million of these chains were shared by at least two donors. A nearest-neighbor algorithm error-corrected the raw reads and collapsed the reads into unique sequences, merging closely related sequences to remove PCR and sequencing errors. CDR3 sequences were aligned to IMGT reference sequences to assign V, D and J gene segments. For a sequence to be retained, at least a six-nucleotide match to both a V gene segment and a J gene segment was required. Rearrangements were classified as productive when the CDR3 lacked stop codons and remained in frame with V and J, and all other rearrangements were classified as non-productive. CDR3 was defined according to IMGT convention as the region running from the second conserved V-encoded cysteine to the conserved J-encoded phenylalanine. Sequences without an unambiguous match to a single V gene segment were excluded from the earlier analysis of approximately 600 of the donors. In an earlier analysis of approximately 610 of the donors, V segments were called functional above 56.7% productive rearrangements and were called segregating when the between-donor standard deviation exceeded 5%. A statistical classification framework was built for diagnosing cytomegalovirus status from the catalog of TCR beta chain sequences. A later analysis assigned V and J genes by comparing TCR nucleotide sequences with IMGT/GENE-DB human TR gene sequences. The TCRdist pipeline was used in a later analysis to assign CDR3 sequences and most-parsimonious VDJ recombination scenarios. In a later analysis, each TCR beta chain was defined by its CDR3 amino acid sequence together with its V-gene family, and reads without a unique V-gene family were excluded. To address suspected cross-contamination and a sequencing artifact, a later analysis removed some 620 highly shared, low-generation-probability nucleotide sequences. A later analysis calculated a clonal expansion index for each public chain from normalized within-repertoire ranks of inferred template counts. Generation probabilities in a later analysis came from a VDJ recombination model fitted to out-of-frame rearrangements, and those results were checked against IGoR. In a later analysis, hypergeometric tests were used to score TCR-TCR, TCR-HLA and TCR-CMV co-occurrence, with a repertoire-size bias correction applied to TCR pairs. In a later analysis, false discovery rates were estimated by permuting HLA or CMV assignments 20 times. In a later analysis, co-occurring TCRs were grouped with DBSCAN, and TCRdist sequence similarity was added when clustering was performed within HLA-allele-positive subsets. Repertoires with fewer than 30,000 or more than 120,000 public chains, plus five repertoires with anomalous nucleotide sharing, were excluded from co-occurrence clustering. Sourced from immuneACCESS, this table was stored by TCRdb with only in-frame sequences that have V and J called. A share of the clones is absent; for the studies checked, an unresolved V gene accounts for under half, and the remainder has no known explanation. V, J and clone size were drawn from that table, and D and trimming were deduced from the DNA. The sample table lists fewer than 200,000 clones, around 78% of them with a count of one. Jointly, the top ten make up over 12% of the sample.

Comments on this clone: The antigen it binds to is not known. No qualities accompany the bases; no much larger clone lies one base away.

The cohort was made up of roughly 670 healthy bone marrow donors. At the time of sampling, every cohort member was nominally healthy, though immune exposures that went unrecorded were likely present. The donor tested CMV seropositive, placing the donor among the roughly 300 seropositive members of the cohort. Every donor gave a peripheral blood sample, and the peripheral blood mononuclear cells from that sample were used for TCR beta sequencing. The Qiagen DNeasy Blood Extraction Kit was used to extract genomic DNA from the blood cell samples. The sample consisted of PBMCs. The rearranged segments are TRBV19 and TRBJ2-7; a stretch of 9 junction bases matches TRBD2. The sequence derives from a woman between 25 and 40 years old in good health and CMV-seropositive. The CDR3 region has the sequence CATRAGGLTYEQYF. The bases read TGTGCCACGCGAGCGGGAGGACTTACCTACGAGCAGTACTTC.